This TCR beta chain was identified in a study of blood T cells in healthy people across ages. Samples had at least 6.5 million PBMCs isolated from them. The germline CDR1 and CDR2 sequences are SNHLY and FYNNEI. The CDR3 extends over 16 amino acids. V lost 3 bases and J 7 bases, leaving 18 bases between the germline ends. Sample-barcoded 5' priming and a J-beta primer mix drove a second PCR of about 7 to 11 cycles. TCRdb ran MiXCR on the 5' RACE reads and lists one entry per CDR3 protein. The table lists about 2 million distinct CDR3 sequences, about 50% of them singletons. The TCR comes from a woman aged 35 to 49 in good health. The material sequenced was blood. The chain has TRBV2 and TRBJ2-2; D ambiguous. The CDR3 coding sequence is TGTGCCAGCAGTGATCCGGACCCTCGCTCCGTCGGGGAGCTGTTTTTT. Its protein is CASSDPDPRSVGELFF.